The rows below give T cell receptor beta chains drawn from one sample of a study of graft-versus-host responses after intestinal transplantation. Method: immunoSEQ multiplex PCR; TCRdb's copy keeps in-frame clones and lacks some. The sample has several thousand clones, approximately 68% seen once. This material consisted of ileum tissue, taken roughly 240 days after intestinal transplantation. The origin of the receptors is a human patient who received an intestinal transplant, so some T cells may come from the graft donor. The CDR3 runs from the conserved cysteine through the conserved F or W. Each record gives: D gene, J gene, clone size, V gene, CDR3 length, CDR3 protein, CDR3 DNA. D genes are given only for firm matches. Not every row has a clone size; where given, it reads once, few, many or a size class.

d_gene: TRBD1
j_gene: TRBJ2-5
abundance: .
v_gene: TRBV7-8
len: 15
CDR3aa: CASTTGTGHQETQYF
CDR3nt: TGTGCCAGCACCACCGGGACAGGGCACCAAGAGACCCAGTACTTC

d_gene: .
j_gene: TRBJ1-2
abundance: .
v_gene: TRBV19
len: 15
CDR3aa: CASSPRGVQRDGYTF
CDR3nt: TGTGCCAGTAGTCCCCGGGGGGTACAACGGGATGGCTACACCTTC

d_gene: .
j_gene: TRBJ1-2
abundance: .
v_gene: TRBV10-3
len: 14
CDR3aa: CAIKPRGVGDGYTF
CDR3nt: TGTGCCATCAAGCCGCGGGGGGTCGGGGATGGCTACACCTTC

d_gene: .
j_gene: TRBJ2-5
abundance: once
v_gene: TRBV9
len: 14
CDR3aa: CASSVGGGRETQYF
CDR3nt: TGTGCCAGCAGCGTTGGGGGGGGCCGGGAGACCCAGTACTTC

d_gene: .
j_gene: TRBJ1-3
abundance: .
v_gene: TRBV6-5
len: 13
CDR3aa: CASTESSGNTIYF
CDR3nt: TGTGCCAGCACGGAGAGCTCTGGAAACACCATATATTTT

d_gene: TRBD1
j_gene: TRBJ1-1
abundance: .
v_gene: TRBV27
len: 15
CDR3aa: CASSLGTGGGTEAFF
CDR3nt: TGTGCCAGCAGTTTAGGGACAGGGGGCGGCACTGAAGCTTTCTTT

d_gene: TRBD1
j_gene: TRBJ1-4
abundance: .
v_gene: TRBV7-3
len: 15
CDR3aa: CASRPGQGALEKLFF
CDR3nt: TGTGCCAGCAGACCCGGACAGGGGGCTCTTGAAAAACTGTTTTTT

d_gene: TRBD2
j_gene: TRBJ2-1
abundance: .
v_gene: TRBV7-2
len: 19
CDR3aa: CASSLDPPSGGGSYNEQFF
CDR3nt: TGTGCCAGCAGCTTAGATCCCCCTAGCGGGGGGGGGTCCTACAATGAGCAGTTCTTC

d_gene: TRBD1
j_gene: TRBJ1-1
abundance: few
v_gene: TRBV7-9
len: 12
CDR3aa: CASSTQGAEAFF
CDR3nt: TGTGCCAGCAGCACACAGGGGGCTGAAGCTTTCTTT

d_gene: .
j_gene: TRBJ1-3
abundance: .
v_gene: TRBV27
len: 16
CDR3aa: CASSLGGASSGNTIYF
CDR3nt: TGTGCCAGCAGTTTAGGGGGGGCCAGCTCTGGAAACACCATATATTTT

d_gene: .
j_gene: TRBJ2-3
abundance: .
v_gene: TRBV11-1
len: 15
CDR3aa: CASSPYTKSTDTQYF
CDR3nt: TGTGCCAGCAGCCCCTACACCAAATCCACAGATACGCAGTATTTT

d_gene: .
j_gene: TRBJ2-3
abundance: .
v_gene: TRBV10-3
len: 13
CDR3aa: CAINVDPTDTQYF
CDR3nt: TGTGCCATCAATGTAGATCCCACAGATACGCAGTATTTT

d_gene: .
j_gene: TRBJ1-5
abundance: .
v_gene: TRBV28
len: 11
CDR3aa: CASSTYQPQHF
CDR3nt: TGTGCCAGCAGCACATATCAGCCCCAGCATTTT

d_gene: TRBD1
j_gene: TRBJ1-4
abundance: once
v_gene: TRBV7-8
len: 15
CDR3aa: CASSLAGDRREKLFF
CDR3nt: TGTGCCAGCAGCTTAGCAGGGGACAGGAGGGAAAAACTGTTTTTT

d_gene: TRBD2
j_gene: TRBJ2-5
abundance: .
v_gene: TRBV29-1
len: 13
CDR3aa: CSVAGEGVETQYF
CDR3nt: TGCAGCGTCGCGGGGGAGGGTGTAGAGACCCAGTACTTC

d_gene: TRBD2
j_gene: TRBJ2-5
abundance: .
v_gene: TRBV11-2
len: 15
CDR3aa: CASSSSGGAGETQYF
CDR3nt: TGTGCCAGCAGCTCTAGCGGGGGGGCGGGAGAGACCCAGTACTTC

d_gene: .
j_gene: TRBJ1-6
abundance: .
v_gene: TRBV28
len: 15
CDR3aa: CASSLRAGTVSPLHF
CDR3nt: TGTGCCAGCAGTTTAAGGGCAGGGACGGTTTCACCCCTCCACTTT

d_gene: .
j_gene: TRBJ2-2
abundance: few
v_gene: TRBV11-2
len: 15
CDR3aa: CASSGHTGNTGELFF
CDR3nt: TGTGCCAGCAGCGGACACACAGGGAACACCGGGGAGCTGTTTTTT

d_gene: .
j_gene: TRBJ2-5
abundance: .
v_gene: TRBV27
len: 14
CDR3aa: CASSLSRMSGTQYF
CDR3nt: TGTGCCAGCAGTTTATCCAGGATGAGCGGGACCCAGTACTTC

d_gene: TRBD2
j_gene: TRBJ2-2
abundance: .
v_gene: TRBV28
len: 15
CDR3aa: CASSLTSGGVGELFF
CDR3nt: TGTGCCAGCAGTCTTACTAGCGGGGGTGTCGGGGAGCTGTTTTTT

d_gene: .
j_gene: TRBJ1-4
abundance: .
v_gene: TRBV7-8
len: 14
CDR3aa: CASSLWGPNEKLFF
CDR3nt: TGTGCCAGCAGCTTATGGGGTCCTAATGAAAAACTGTTTTTT

d_gene: .
j_gene: TRBJ1-5
abundance: .
v_gene: TRBV10-3
len: 17
CDR3aa: CAISESWGASSNQPQHF
CDR3nt: TGTGCCATCAGTGAGTCGTGGGGGGCGTCGAGCAATCAGCCCCAGCATTTT

d_gene: .
j_gene: TRBJ2-5
abundance: .
v_gene: TRBV19
len: 13
CDR3aa: CASRPAPRETQYF
CDR3nt: TGTGCCAGTAGGCCGGCCCCCCGCGAGACCCAGTACTTC

d_gene: .
j_gene: TRBJ1-2
abundance: .
v_gene: TRBV6-5
len: 12
CDR3aa: CASSLEGYGYTF
CDR3nt: TGTGCCAGCAGCCTTGAGGGCTATGGCTACACCTTC

d_gene: .
j_gene: TRBJ1-1
abundance: .
v_gene: TRBV30
len: 14
CDR3aa: CAWRAGWRTTEAFF
CDR3nt: TGTGCCTGGAGGGCCGGTTGGAGAACCACTGAAGCTTTCTTT

d_gene: .
j_gene: TRBJ2-6
abundance: .
v_gene: TRBV28
len: 15
CDR3aa: CASSLWGTGANVLTF
CDR3nt: TGTGCCAGCAGTTTATGGGGAACCGGGGCCAACGTCCTGACTTTC

d_gene: TRBD1
j_gene: TRBJ1-2
abundance: .
v_gene: TRBV4-3
len: 17
CDR3aa: CASSQDLLTGVNYGYTF
CDR3nt: TGCGCCAGCAGCCAAGATCTCTTGACAGGGGTGAACTATGGCTACACCTTC

d_gene: .
j_gene: TRBJ1-6
abundance: .
v_gene: TRBV18
len: 13
CDR3aa: CASSPLPDSPLHF
CDR3nt: TGTGCCAGCTCACCGCTCCCCGATTCACCCCTCCACTTT

d_gene: .
j_gene: TRBJ1-3
abundance: once
v_gene: TRBV10-3
len: 15
CDR3aa: CAISELQGSGNTIYF
CDR3nt: TGTGCCATCAGTGAGTTACAGGGCTCTGGAAACACCATATATTTT

d_gene: TRBD1
j_gene: TRBJ1-1
abundance: .
v_gene: TRBV6-5
len: 15
CDR3aa: CASKKFDRGNTEAFF
CDR3nt: TGTGCCAGCAAAAAATTCGACAGGGGGAACACTGAAGCTTTCTTT

d_gene: TRBD2
j_gene: TRBJ2-3
abundance: .
v_gene: TRBV18
len: 16
CDR3aa: CASSPPTSGAGDTQYF
CDR3nt: TGTGCCAGCTCACCCCCGACTAGCGGGGCGGGAGATACGCAGTATTTT

d_gene: .
j_gene: TRBJ1-4
abundance: .
v_gene: TRBV6-5
len: 11
CDR3aa: CAGSFPGELFF
CDR3nt: TGTGCCGGCAGTTTCCCTGGGGAACTGTTTTTT